This TCR beta chain is drawn from a study of OX40 agonist ivuxolimab in advanced cancers. About the research overall: Every patient in dose escalation had hepatocellular carcinoma, melanoma, renal cell or head and neck cancer. Findings of the study overall: Averaging showed that CD8+ T cells had more expanded clones than CD4+ did. Clonal expansion by week 6 occurred in CD4+ and CD8+ blood T cells (at 0.1 to 3.0 mg/kg).

This table comes from immunoSEQ multiplex PCR, and its TCRdb copy is limited to in-frame clones, with some not included. The sample yields some 80,000 clones, roughly 84% seen once. Patients were ruled out by autoimmune disease history or systemic immunosuppression. Turning to this clone: Antigen specificity is unknown.

Germline V lookup: CDR1 SQVTM, CDR2 ANQGSEA. The CDR3 contains 13 residues. Trimming stripped 6 bases from V and 14 bases from J, with 23 bases between. This receptor was taken from an adult with an advanced solid tumor such as melanoma, head and neck, liver or kidney cancer. The chain combines TRBV29-1 with TRBJ2-1; D is perhaps TRBD2 (5 bases). The sequencing here drew on CD4+ or CD8+ T cells sorted from blood, taken in a trial of the OX40 agonist ivuxolimab. CDR3 sequence: CSVSDWLSSRKFF. DNA of the CDR3: TGCAGCGTAAGCGACTGGCTCTCTAGCCGCAAGTTCTTC.